The 3 T cell receptor beta chains below were found in one sample sequenced in a study of blood T cell repertoires in COVID-19. Sequencing used immunoSEQ multiplex PCR; TCRdb keeps in-frame clones, though not all of them. This sample has hundreds of thousands of clones, with 70% to 90% found just once. Sequencing input: PBMCs or T cells enriched from blood (not recorded which). All receptors come from a woman aged 18-29 years with acute COVID-19.

This clone was seen more than once but under ten times. The chain recombines TRBV4-1 with TRBJ1-4, with D uncertain. The CDR3 runs 17 residues. Trimming took 3 bases from V and 4 from J, leaving 18 bases between them. CDR1 and CDR2 (germline): MGHRA, YSYEKL. The CDR3 here is CASSQLRGVWGNEKLFF. DNA of the CDR3: TGCGCCAGCAGCCAGCTACGCGGGGTTTGGGGTAATGAAAAACTGTTTTTT.

This chain links TRBV28 with TRBJ2-5; D remains ambiguous. CDR3 length: 11 residues. CDR1 and CDR2 from the germline V gene are MDHEN and SYDVKM. V was shortened by 4 bases and J by 4 bases, with 4 bases between the two germline ends. CDR3 sequence: CASSSGETQYF. In nucleotides, the CDR3 is TGTGCCAGCAGTTCCGGAGAGACCCAGTACTTC.

This clone was seen a single time. J is TRBJ1-2 and V is TRBV11-2; 7 nucleotides align to TRBD1. Germline CDR1 is SGHAT and CDR2 is FQNNGV. Unmatched junction bases numbered 8, after V lost 5 bases and J lost 5 bases. The CDR3 length is 14 residues. CDR3 sequence (DNA): TGTGCCAGCAGCCCCTCGACAGGGAGGTATGGCTACACCTTC. Translating it yields CASSPSTGRYGYTF. Supplemented by reference TRBV11-2 and TRBJ1-2, the full variable domain reads EAGVAQSPRYKIIEKRQSVAFWCNPISGHATLYWYQQILGQGPKLLIQFQNNGVVDDSQLPKDRFSAERLKGVDSTLKIQPAKLEDSAVYLCASSPSTGRYGYTFGSGTRLTVV.